These T cell receptor beta chains were read from a single sample in a study of T cells after yellow fever vaccination. Via MiXCR, TCRdb re-called the 5' RACE reads, giving one row per CDR3 protein. The sample includes under 95,000 distinct CDR3 sequences, around 7.7% seen only once; the top ten take 25% to 35%. This sample comprised CD8+ T cells sorted from PBMCs, obtained approximately 11 days after the first yellow fever vaccination. The source of these receptors is a young man who received the YFV17D yellow fever vaccine. Each CDR3 is given with its conserved first and last residue. D genes are given only for firm matches. The listing skips clone size in some rows; elsewhere it reads once, few, many or a size class.

TRBV27	many	TRBD2	TRBJ2-5	TGTGCCAGCAGTTTGGGTTTGGGAGCGGGGGGTCGCGAGACCCAGTACTTC	CASSLGLGAGGRETQYF
TRBV14	.	.	TRBJ2-5	TGTGCCAGCAGCCGAGGACTGCGCACCGGTGAGACCCAGTACTTC	CASSRGLRTGETQYF
TRBV12-3/TRBV12-4	many	.	TRBJ2-7	TGTGCCAGCAGTTTAGGTGGCCCAATCGAGCAGTACTTC	CASSLGGPIEQYF
TRBV12-3/TRBV12-4	many	TRBD2	TRBJ2-1	TGTGCCAGCAGTCCTAGCGGGGGGGGCAATGAGCAGTTCTTC	CASSPSGGGNEQFF
TRBV30	.	TRBD2	TRBJ2-1	TGTGCCTGGAGTCGAGCGGGGGGCTACAATGAGCAGTTCTTC	CAWSRAGGYNEQFF
TRBV10-1	many	.	TRBJ2-1	TGCGCCAGCAGTGAGTCGTTACTAAACAATGAGCAGTTCTTC	CASSESLLNNEQFF
TRBV5-1	.	TRBD1	TRBJ2-7	TGCGCCAGCAGCTTGAAGGACAGGGTAAGCTACGAGCAGTACTTC	CASSLKDRVSYEQYF
TRBV5-6	many	.	TRBJ2-5	TGTGCCAGCAGCCTCCTAGGCGAGGAGACCCAGTACTTC	CASSLLGEETQYF
TRBV7-8	.	.	TRBJ2-5	TGTGCCAGCAGCTTAGCGATCCAGGGCCAAAGGGAGACCCAGTACTTC	CASSLAIQGQRETQYF
TRBV7-9	.	TRBD2	TRBJ2-7	TGTGCCAGCAGCCAGGGAGGGCGCGAGCAGTACTTC	CASSQGGREQYF
TRBV12-3/TRBV12-4	many	TRBD1	TRBJ2-2	TGTGCCAGCAGTGGGACAGGCGGCACCGGGGAGCTGTTTTTT	CASSGTGGTGELFF
TRBV5-6	many	.	TRBJ2-1	TGTGCCAGCAGCTTGGAGGTCGGCGATGAGCAGTTCTTC	CASSLEVGDEQFF
TRBV6-1	.	.	TRBJ1-2	TGTGCCAGCAGCCCTACGATCAAGACCAACTATGGCTACACCTTC	CASSPTIKTNYGYTF
TRBV5-6	many	TRBD2	TRBJ2-1	TGTGCCAGCAGCCCGGGACTAGGGTCCTGGGAGCAGTTCTTC	CASSPGLGSWEQFF
TRBV5-4	few	.	TRBJ2-1	TGTGCCAGCAGCTTGGAGAATGAGCAGTTCTTC	CASSLENEQFF
TRBV6-5	many	.	TRBJ1-2	TGTGCCAGCAGTTACTCTGGGGTGACCTATGGCTACACCTTC	CASSYSGVTYGYTF
TRBV28	few	.	TRBJ2-4	TGTGCCAGCAGTAGAATTTTAGGGGATCTAGCCAAAAACATTCAGTACTTC	CASSRILGDLAKNIQYF
TRBV2	many	.	TRBJ1-1	TGTGCCGGAGGACGTTGGAACACTGAAGCTTTCTTT	CAGGRWNTEAFF
TRBV20-1	medium-sized	TRBD2	TRBJ2-5	TGCAGTGCTAGAGGGGGGCTAGCGGGGAGCCAAGAGACCCAGTACTTC	CSARGGLAGSQETQYF
TRBV20-1	many	.	TRBJ2-5	TGCAGTGCTGTCCCCGGGACAACGGGCCGGGTGACCCAGTACTTC	CSAVPGTTGRVTQYF
TRBV9	many	.	TRBJ1-4	TGTGCCAGCAGCGCCTGGGAGGGGCTTAATGAAAAACTGTTTTTT	CASSAWEGLNEKLFF
TRBV7-6	many	.	TRBJ2-1	TGTGCCAGCAGCTTATTTTCGCTCTGGAACAATGAGCAGTTCTTC	CASSLFSLWNNEQFF
TRBV7-9	many	.	TRBJ1-1	TGTGCCAGCAGCTTAGCGACAGGAGGCGACACTGAAGCTTTCTTT	CASSLATGGDTEAFF
TRBV7-2	.	.	TRBJ1-6	TGTGCCAGCAGCCTAGGCAGAGAGAATTCACCCCTCCACTTT	CASSLGRENSPLHF
TRBV20-1	many	.	TRBJ2-7	TGCAGTGCACAGACAGTTTCCTACGAGCAGTACTTC	CSAQTVSYEQYF
TRBV7-9	many	TRBD1	TRBJ1-1	TGTGCCAGCAGCCCCCCCCGGACAGGGCACACTGAAGCTTTCTTT	CASSPPRTGHTEAFF
TRBV7-8	many	.	TRBJ2-1	TGTGCCAGCAGCTTAGTTGGAGTTGAGCAGTTCTTC	CASSLVGVEQFF
TRBV2	.	.	TRBJ1-1	TGTGCCAGCAGGTTGCAGAACACTGAAGCTTTCTTT	CASRLQNTEAFF
TRBV15	.	.	TRBJ1-4	TGTGCCACCAGCGACGGAGGGCTTTACGAAAAACTGTTTTTT	CATSDGGLYEKLFF
TRBV9	many	TRBD1	TRBJ1-6	TGTGCCAGCAGCCACAGGGGGGATTCACCCCTCCACTTT	CASSHRGDSPLHF
TRBV27	.	.	TRBJ2-3	TGTGCCAGCAACCCCATAGGGGCGGCCAGTGATACGCAGTATTTT	CASNPIGAASDTQYF
TRBV27	many	.	TRBJ2-7	TGTGCCAGCAGTTCCCGCTGGGACGAGCAGTACTTC	CASSSRWDEQYF
TRBV27	many	.	TRBJ2-1	TGTGCCAGCAGTTTATCAGGGGTCCATGAGCAGTTCTTC	CASSLSGVHEQFF
TRBV11-2	.	.	TRBJ2-5	TGTGCCAGCAGCCATCTGGGGCAGGGCGCCTTAGACCAAGAGACCCAGTACTTC	CASSHLGQGALDQETQYF
TRBV2	.	.	TRBJ2-7	TGTGCCAGCGGGGCCGGGCATTCAGGGATGGGCTACGAGCAGTACTTC	CASGAGHSGMGYEQYF
TRBV7-2	many	TRBD2	TRBJ2-3	TGTGCCAGCAGCGTAGCGGGGGGGCCTCTAGCAGATACGCAGTATTTT	CASSVAGGPLADTQYF
TRBV4-1	.	.	TRBJ1-5	TGCGCCAGCAGCCAAACTCCTAGTCCCAATCAGCCCCAGCATTTT	CASSQTPSPNQPQHF
TRBV6-2/TRBV6-3	many	.	TRBJ1-1	TGTGCCAGCAGTTCCTTTATGAACACTGAAGCTTTCTTT	CASSSFMNTEAFF
TRBV19	.	.	TRBJ1-1	TGTGCCAGTAGTATCTCCGGTCAGGGTTTTACTGAAGCTTTCTTT	CASSISGQGFTEAFF
TRBV12-3/TRBV12-4	many	.	TRBJ2-1	TGTGCCAGCAGTTTTTGGCTGGACTCCTACAATGAGCAGTTCTTC	CASSFWLDSYNEQFF
TRBV6-5	many	.	TRBJ1-3	TGTGCCAGCAGTTACCCGCCCTTCTCTGGAAACACCATATATTTT	CASSYPPFSGNTIYF
TRBV7-6	.	.	TRBJ2-6	TGTGCCAGCAGCTCCCGACGTGGCTCTGGGGCCAACGTCCTGACTTTC	CASSSRRGSGANVLTF
TRBV24-1	many	TRBD1	TRBJ2-2	TGTGCCACCAGTGATTGGACGGACAGGGACACCGGGGAGCTGTTTTTT	CATSDWTDRDTGELFF
TRBV9	many	TRBD2	TRBJ2-1	TGTGCCAGCAGCGTATCCGCCGGGTGGGTAGCGGGGTACAATGAGCAGTTCTTC	CASSVSAGWVAGYNEQFF
TRBV29-1	few	.	TRBJ1-2	TGCAGCGTCAACCCGACTGATAACTATGGCTACACCTTC	CSVNPTDNYGYTF
TRBV4-1	few	.	TRBJ1-2	TGCGCCAGCAGCCAAGTTAAGGACAGTCCCTATGGCTACACCTTC	CASSQVKDSPYGYTF
TRBV13	.	.	TRBJ2-2	TGTGCTGTCCAGGGAGGGAACACCGGGGAGCTGTTTTTT	CAVQGGNTGELFF